The 29 T cell receptor beta chains in this list originate from one sample, sequenced in a study of shared clonotypes between healthy human individuals. CD45RO-negative cells were positively selected for CCR7, leaving out terminally differentiated effector memory CD45RA+ cells. The assay was immunoSEQ multiplex PCR, and TCRdb's table has in-frame clones only and misses some. The data hold about 2.1 million clones, with roughly 93% observed a single time. Sequencing was performed on naive CD8+ T cells from PBMCs. Receptors were obtained from a man aged 18 to 35 in good health. Some clones in this sample may be carry-over from other donors' samples.

The chain employs TRBV27 and TRBJ2-3, with D possibly being TRBD2 (6 bases). The germline CDR1 and CDR2 sequences are MNHEY and SMNVEV (reference sequence). Trimming left V 4 bases short and J 2 bases short, with 10 bases between. The CDR3 totals 14 residues. Here the CDR3 reads CASSWSSVTDTQYF. For the CDR3, the DNA is TGTGCCAGCAGTTGGTCTAGCGTCACAGATACGCAGTATTTT.

The V and J genes are TRBV7-2 and TRBJ2-5; TRBD2 matches 8 bases. The length of the CDR3 is 18 residues. CDR1 is SGHTA and CDR2 is FQGNSA in the germline V gene. Trimming took 0 bases from V and 1 from J; bases not matched to a gene: 10. CDR3 DNA: TGTGCCAGCAGCTTAGCGGGCGGGAGGCTCCCTTTCCAAGAGACCCAGTACTTC. Translating gives CASSLAGGRLPFQETQYF.

The sample holds one count of this clone. The chain combines TRBV9 with TRBJ1-1, with D perhaps TRBD1 (6 bases). The length of the CDR3 is 15 residues. CDR1 SGDLS and CDR2 YYNGEE come from the germline V gene. V lost 4 bases and J lost 4, with 17 bases in between. The CDR3 bases are TGTGCCAGCAGCTCCAGCGGGGGGCCGGCCACTGAAGCTTTCTTT. As protein: CASSSSGGPATEAFF.

The chain employs TRBV7-2 and TRBJ1-1; TRBD1 is a possible D gene (6 bases). The CDR3 is made up of 15 amino acids. Germline loops: CDR1 SGHTA, CDR2 FQGNSA. Trimming took off 5 bases at V and 1 base at J, with 14 bases between the two ends. CDR3 region: CASSPRWGQNTEAFF. The CDR3 region has the DNA TGTGCCAGCAGCCCGCGGTGGGGGCAGAACACTGAAGCTTTCTTT.

This chain joins TRBV28 and TRBJ1-5, with 9 bases lining up with TRBD1. This CDR3 has 16 amino acids. Germline CDR1 reads MDHEN; CDR2 reads SYDVKM. Germline trimming cut 3 bases from V and 5 bases from J; bases unmatched to any gene: 8. CDR3 residues: CASSLLAGQGHQPQHF. The CDR3 DNA follows: TGTGCCAGCAGTTTGTTAGCGGGACAGGGACATCAGCCCCAGCATTTT.

The chain has TRBV4-1 and TRBJ2-4; D unresolved. CDR3 length equals 15 residues. V lost 1 base and J lost 5, with 12 bases in between. Germline values: CDR1 MGHRA, CDR2 YSYEKL. CDR3 amino acids: CASSQVGIRENIQYF. As DNA, the CDR3 is TGCGCCAGCAGCCAAGTCGGCATCCGGGAAAACATTCAGTACTTC.

This chain's CDR3 is CASSIDHNGPGTGPGAEAFF. In DNA form, the CDR3 reads TGTGCCAGTAGTATAGACCACAATGGTCCCGGGACAGGGCCGGGGGCTGAAGCTTTCTTT. The chain employs TRBV19 and TRBJ1-1, with 9 bases that match TRBD1. The V and J ends lost 0 bases and 6 bases, in that order; junction bases with no gene match: 20. The CDR3 covers 20 residues. Germline CDR1 and CDR2: LNHDA and SQIVND (reference sequence).

The rearrangement links TRBV28 to TRBJ1-1, with D hard to call. Between the trimmed V and J ends, which lost 2 bases and 0 bases, there was a span of 10 bases. The CDR3 totals 15 residues. CDR1 and CDR2 from the germline V gene are MDHEN and SYDVKM. CDR3 sequence reads: CASSLIGSVNTEAFF. The CDR3 nucleotides read TGTGCCAGCAGTTTAATTGGCAGCGTGAACACTGAAGCTTTCTTT.

This clone showed up just once. The rearrangement links TRBV7-8 to TRBJ1-1; D unclear. Trimming took 2 bases from V and 6 from J, leaving 4 bases between them. The CDR3 sequence is 11 residues long. Per the germline V gene, CDR1 is SGHVS and CDR2 is FQNEAQ. The CDR3 protein is CASSLYAEAFF. CDR3 coding DNA: TGTGCCAGCAGCTTATATGCTGAAGCTTTCTTT.

V is TRBV4-3 and J is TRBJ2-1, with 12 bases matching TRBD2. The junction had 4 bases not matched to a gene; V was cut back by 4 bases and J by 9 bases. The CDR3 covers 14 residues. Germline V gene data show CDR1 as LGHNA and CDR2 as YSLEER. CDR3 loop: CASSLTSGSIEQFF. DNA for the CDR3: TGCGCCAGCAGCCTGACTAGCGGGAGTATTGAGCAGTTCTTC.

The chain has TRBV27 and TRBJ2-7, with TRBD1 matching over 9 bases. The CDR3 runs to 13 residues. CDR1 and CDR2 (germline): MNHEY, SMNVEV (reference sequence). V trimming: 6 bases; J trimming: 4 bases; junction bases outside the gene matches: 4. The DNA for the CDR3 is TGTGCCAGCAGAAAAGACAGGGGGTACGAGCAGTACTTC. Encoded protein: CASRKDRGYEQYF.

The CDR3 DNA reads as TGTGCCAGCAGCATCCGGGACAGAAACTACGAGCAGTACTTC. Its translation is CASSIRDRNYEQYF. The rearrangement joins TRBV5-4 to TRBJ2-7; 7 bases map to TRBD1. The germline V gene has CDR1 SGHNT and CDR2 YYREEE (reference sequence). The CDR3 totals 14 residues. The J segment lost 3 bases and the V segment lost 4 bases, leaving 7 bases of the junction unmatched. The whole variable domain, remainder taken from reference TRBV5-4 and TRBJ2-7, is ETGVTQSPTHLIKTRGQQVTLRCSSQSGHNTVSWYQQALGQGPQFIFQYYREEENGRGNFPPRFSGLQFPNYSSELNVNALELDDSALYLCASSIRDRNYEQYFGPGTRLTVT.

Points on this clone: Mismatch with germline at one junction end may stem from a read error. The chain links TRBV7-9 to TRBJ2-7, with 14 bases aligning to TRBD2. Germline loops: CDR1 SEHNR, CDR2 FQNEAQ (reference sequence). The CDR3 is 13 residues long. The CDR3 protein is CASSLPGLAGVCF. In nucleotides, the CDR3 is TGTGCCAGCAGCCTCCCGGGACTAGCGGGAGTATGCTTC.

This clone was detected only once. The rearrangement joins TRBV5-5 to TRBJ2-7; 7 bases align to TRBD2. The germline gives CDR1 SGHKS, CDR2 YYEKEE (reference sequence). Trimming took 7 bases from V and 6 from J; bases not matched to a gene: 7. There are 12 residues in the CDR3. The CDR3 here is CASLGWEGEQYF. In DNA form, the CDR3 reads TGTGCCAGCCTGGGCTGGGAGGGCGAGCAGTACTTC.

This clone was seen once. This chain links TRBV7-8 with TRBJ1-2; tentative D call: TRBD1 (6 bases). Per the germline V gene, CDR1 is SGHVS and CDR2 is FQNEAQ. The CDR3 totals 15 residues. V lost 5 bases and J 4 bases, leaving 17 bases between the germline ends. CDR3 amino acids: CASSTPQGAGYGYTF. The CDR3 DNA sequence: TGTGCCAGCAGCACTCCACAGGGTGCGGGCTATGGCTACACCTTC.

In this sample, this clone turned up a few times. The chain has TRBV10-2 and TRBJ1-1; no firm D call. CDR1 and CDR2 from the germline V gene are WSHSY and SAAADI. This CDR3 has 11 residues. Trimming removed 6 bases from V and 5 bases from J, with 7 bases in between. CDR3 sequence (DNA): TGCGCCAGCAGGGTTGGGACTGAAGCTTTCTTT. It codes for CASRVGTEAFF.

The V and J genes are TRBV9 and TRBJ1-5, with a tentative D call TRBD1 (5 bases). The V end was cut by 3 bases, the J end by 3 bases, with 13 bases between. CDR1 is SGDLS and CDR2 is YYNGEE in the germline V gene. This CDR3 is built from 15 residues. CDR3 in amino acids: CASSGTGETNQPQHF. In DNA form, the CDR3 reads TGTGCCAGCAGCGGAACAGGAGAAACCAATCAGCCCCAGCATTTT.

The CDR3 sequence: CASSRSEAPRTYEQYF. DNA of the CDR3: TGTGCCAGCAGCCGCTCCGAAGCCCCCCGTACCTACGAGCAGTACTTC. The chain has TRBV7-9 and TRBJ2-7; D unclear. Germline V CDR1 and CDR2: SEHNR, FQNEAQ (reference sequence). The germline V and J ends were trimmed by 5 bases and 2 bases, with 19 bases remaining between them. The length of the CDR3 is 16 residues.

V is TRBV27 and J is TRBJ2-7, with D maybe TRBD2 (7 bases). V was pared by 5 bases and J by 2 bases, with 13 bases between. The germline gives CDR1 MNHEY, CDR2 SMNVEV (reference sequence). The CDR3 has 14 amino acids. The CDR3 spells CASSGRGSPYEQYF. The DNA for the CDR3 is TGTGCCAGCAGTGGGAGGGGGAGTCCCTACGAGCAGTACTTC.

This sequence joins TRBV25-1 and TRBJ2-4; D may correspond to TRBD1 or TRBD2 (6 bases each). Trimming took 7 bases from V and 8 from J, leaving 9 bases between them. The CDR3 runs 11 residues. Germline V gene data show CDR1 as MGHDK and CDR2 as SYGVNS. CDR3 bases: TGTGCCAGCAAGGGGGGAGACATTCAGTACTTC. Translating gives CASKGGDIQYF.

The chain has TRBV5-6 and TRBJ2-7; the D call may be TRBD1 or TRBD2 (5 bases each). The germline V gene encodes CDR1 SGHDT and CDR2 YYEEEE. The CDR3 has 13 residues. V shed 4 bases and J shed 13 bases, with 21 bases lying between them. The CDR3 sequence: CASSGSLTGQAYF. The CDR3 nucleotides read TGTGCCAGCAGCGGGTCCCTTACGGGGCAGGCCTACTTC.

The J gene is TRBJ2-3, the V gene TRBV10-3; D remains ambiguous. Germline CDR1 and CDR2: ENHRY and SYGVKD. The V end was cut by 6 bases, the J end by 0 bases, with 7 bases between. There are 13 residues in the CDR3. The CDR3 spells CAIRPDSTDTQYF. In DNA, the CDR3 is TGTGCCATCAGACCCGACAGCACAGATACGCAGTATTTT.

The CDR3 reads CASGYIGYNQPQHF. In DNA form, the CDR3 reads TGTGCCAGCGGGTATATAGGGTACAATCAGCCCCAGCATTTT. The V call is TRBV28, the J call TRBJ1-5; D gene uncertain. V gave up 8 bases and J gave up 3 bases, with 14 bases separating them. The CDR3 covers 14 residues. Germline CDR1 is MDHEN and CDR2 is SYDVKM.

There are a few counts of this clone. This sequence joins TRBV9 and TRBJ1-5; TRBD1 might be the D (6 bases). The germline gives CDR1 SGDLS, CDR2 YYNGEE. The CDR3 covers 14 residues. V lost 0 bases and J 7 bases, leaving 11 bases between the germline ends. CDR3 DNA: TGTGCCAGCAGCGTAGGGGGGGCTGAGCAGCCCCAGCATTTT. It codes for CASSVGGAEQPQHF.

CDR3 sequence reads: CASSLSLDGDEKLFF. The DNA of the CDR3 is TGTGCCAGCAGCTTATCTTTGGACGGGGATGAAAAACTGTTTTTT. The rearrangement links TRBV7-9 to TRBJ1-4, with D uncertain. The germline V gene has CDR1 SEHNR and CDR2 FQNEAQ (reference sequence). Trimming pared 2 bases from V and 6 bases from J, leaving 13 bases between. The CDR3 totals 15 residues. The full variable domain, its missing parts supplied by reference TRBV7-9 and TRBJ1-4, is DTGVSQNPRHKITKRGQNVTFRCDPISEHNRLYWYRQTLGQGPEFLTYFQNEAQLEKSRLLSDRFSAERPKGSFSTLEIQRTEQGDSAMYLCASSLSLDGDEKLFFGSGTQLSVL.

The genes are TRBV5-1 and TRBJ2-7; 10 bases match TRBD1. The germline gives CDR1 SGHRS, CDR2 YFSETQ. CDR3 length equals 16 residues. V was pared by 1 base and J by 4 bases, with 8 bases of the junction left unmatched. The CDR3 reads CASSLSIGQGDYEQYF. For the CDR3, the DNA is TGCGCCAGCAGCTTGTCCATCGGACAGGGGGATTACGAGCAGTACTTC.

The chain couples TRBV6-1 to TRBJ2-7, with D perhaps given as TRBD1 or TRBD2 (5 bases each). This CDR3 has 14 residues. Between the trimmed V and J ends, which lost 7 bases and 6 bases, there was a span of 19 bases. Germline values: CDR1 MNHNS, CDR2 SASEGT. The CDR3 here is CASNRGTGGLEQYF. Here the CDR3 DNA reads TGTGCCAGCAATCGAGGCACAGGAGGACTCGAGCAGTACTTC.

The V gene is TRBV6-5, the J gene TRBJ2-7; no firm D call. The CDR3 sequence is 14 residues long. Germline V CDR1 and CDR2: MNHEY, SVGAGI. V was clipped by 0 bases and J by 3 bases, with 9 bases between them. In DNA, the CDR3 is TGTGCCAGCAGTTACTCGGTCAGGAGCTACGAGCAGTACTTC. Protein: CASSYSVRSYEQYF.

This chain joins TRBV7-6 and TRBJ2-1; 7 nucleotides line up with TRBD2. Germline V lookup: CDR1 SGHVS, CDR2 FNYEAQ. The CDR3 runs 14 residues. Unmatched junction bases numbered 6, after V lost 0 bases and J lost 10 bases. The DNA for the CDR3 is TGTGCCAGCAGCTTAGCGTCGGGGGGTGGCGAGCAGTTCTTC. This sequence encodes CASSLASGGGEQFF.